Shown below are 23 T cell receptor gamma chains from a single sample sequenced in a study of gamma-delta chains in newborns, infants, children. TCRdb ran CATT on the reads. Of some 500 gamma-chain clones listed, about 80% are singletons. Sequencing was performed on blood, taken at baseline. These receptors came from a child who was a newborn, infant or young child, either healthy, febrile or measles-vaccinated (not recorded which). This table probably holds off-target reads from a library built for another chain.

By share, this clone counts as hyperexpanded. The DNA is omitted, as the CDR3 cannot be located on it reliably, and the CDR3 follows TCRdb's listing. This CDR3 is also generated by other DNA sequences in the sample. The V gene is TRGV9, but the J gene lacks a call. Including both end residues, the CDR3 is 26 amino acids long. From germline, CDR1 is GITISATS and CDR2 ISYDGTV (reference sequence). The CDR3 loop reads CACDTVLGDSSWDTRQMFFGTGIKLF.

As to this clone: The DNA is left out, because the CDR3 cannot be placed on it with certainty; the CDR3 is given as TCRdb lists it. Here the V gene is TRGV9, but the J gene went uncalled. From its first to its last residue, the CDR3 has 24 amino acids. The germline V gene encodes CDR1 GITISATS and CDR2 ISYDGTV (reference sequence). The CDR3 loop reads CACDILGDTWDTRQMFFGTGIKLF.

CDR3 region: CASGRGGGLTAQLFF. In DNA, the CDR3 is TGTGCCTCCGGACGGGGGGGGGGTTTGACAGCACAACTCTTCTTT. TRGV9 is the V gene, and the J gene was not called. The germline V gene has CDR1 GITISATS and CDR2 ISYDGTV (reference sequence). This CDR3 comprises 15 residues.

There are a few counts of this clone. It is unclear where the CDR3 begins or ends on the DNA, so no DNA is shown, and the CDR3 is as TCRdb lists it. The J gene has no call, while the V gene is TRGV9. Inclusive of both ends, the CDR3 amounts to 23 amino acids. CDR1 and CDR2 from the germline V gene are GITISATS and ISYDGTV (reference sequence). The CDR3 loop reads CACDTVGDWDTRQMFFGTGIKLF.

Note on this clone: No DNA is shown, since the ends of the CDR3 on it are uncertain; the CDR3 is the one TCRdb lists. This chain's CDR3 is CACDTGGYRSWDTRQMFFGTGIKLF. No J gene was assigned, while the V gene was called as TRGV9. Ends included, the CDR3 has 25 residues. Germline CDR1 GITISATS, CDR2 ISYDGTV (reference sequence).

Of note for this clone: Because the CDR3's place on the DNA is in doubt, the DNA is left out and the CDR3 is given as listed by TCRdb. TRGV9 is the V gene, and the J gene was not called. The CDR3 is 28 residues long, counting both termini. From germline, CDR1 is GITISATS and CDR2 ISYDGTV (reference sequence). CDR3 residues: CACDTGFLGGLSSWDTRQMFFGTGIKLF.

On this clone: Because the CDR3's place on the DNA is in doubt, the DNA is left out and the CDR3 is given as listed by TCRdb. The V gene is given as TRGV9, and no J gene call is available. The V gene's germline CDR1 is GITISATS and CDR2 ISYDGTV (reference sequence). 26 amino acids form the CDR3, both terminal residues included. CDR3 residues: CACDILGAPSSWDTRQMFFGTGIKLF.

This clone was seen more than once but under ten times. No DNA is shown, since the ends of the CDR3 on it are uncertain; the CDR3 is the one TCRdb lists. No J gene call was made, and the V gene is TRGV9. Germline values: CDR1 GITISATS, CDR2 ISYDGTV (reference sequence). 28 amino acids form the CDR3, both terminal residues included. CDR3 sequence reads: CACDTLGDTRPSSWDTRQMFFGTGIKLF.

In the case of this clone: The DNA is left out, because the CDR3 cannot be placed on it with certainty; the CDR3 is given as TCRdb lists it. At the DNA level, this CDR3 is encoded by other sequences in the same sample as well. The chain's CDR3 is CACDTAGGSWDTRQMFFGTGIKLF. The V gene call is TRGV9, and the J gene call is absent. The CDR3 extends over 24 residues, inclusive of both ends. CDR1 is GITISATS, CDR2 ISYDGTV, per germline (reference sequence).

Remarks on this clone: The limits of the CDR3 on the DNA are not certain, so only TCRdb's listed CDR3 is given. V gene assignment gives TRGV9, but the J gene was left uncalled. Termini included, the CDR3 measures 22 amino acids. The germline CDR1 and CDR2 sequences are GITISATS and ISYDGTV (reference sequence). The CDR3 sequence is CACAPVSWDTRQMFFGTGIKLF.

This clone has more than one count but fewer than ten. The DNA is left out, because the CDR3 cannot be placed on it with certainty; the CDR3 is given as TCRdb lists it. The V gene was identified as TRGV9, while no J gene was called. The CDR3 spans 25 amino acids, including both terminal residues. Germline CDR1 is GITISATS and CDR2 is ISYDGTV (reference sequence). The CDR3 loop reads CACDYTGGNSWDTRQMFFGTGIKLF.

This clone was recorded only once. The DNA is omitted, as the CDR3 cannot be located on it reliably, and the CDR3 follows TCRdb's listing. A V gene of TRGV9 was called, but no J gene was assigned. The length of the CDR3 is 26 amino acids, counting both ends. CDR1 and CDR2 from the germline V gene are GITISATS and ISYDGTV (reference sequence). The CDR3 spells CACDSGGYSSSWDTRQMFFGAGIKLF.

As for this clone: Because the CDR3's place on the DNA is in doubt, the DNA is left out and the CDR3 is given as listed by TCRdb. Distinct nucleotide sequences in the sample also encode this CDR3. The J segment was not called; the V segment is TRGV9. The CDR3 extends over 22 residues, inclusive of both ends. The germline V gene encodes CDR1 GITISATS and CDR2 ISYDGTV (reference sequence). CDR3 amino acids: CACDTVSWDTRQMFFGTGIKLF.

TRGV9 is the V gene, and the J gene was not called. This CDR3 is built from 15 residues. Germline loops: CDR1 GITISATS, CDR2 ISYDGTV (reference sequence). The CDR3 region is CACDTLGGLTAQLFF. The CDR3 bases are TGTGCCTGTGACACCTTGGGGGGCCTGACAGCACAACTCTTCTTT.

With regard to this clone: No DNA is shown, since the ends of the CDR3 on it are uncertain; the CDR3 is the one TCRdb lists. No J gene call was made, and the V gene is TRGV9. CDR1 GITISATS and CDR2 ISYDGTV come from the germline V gene (reference sequence). The CDR3 region is 24 residues in length, termini included. The CDR3 region is CACDKMGDAWDTRQMFFGTGIKLF.

This clone was recorded only once. No J gene call was made, and the V gene is TRGV9. CDR3 length equals 16 residues. Germline assignment: CDR1 GITISATS and CDR2 ISYDGTV (reference sequence). The CDR3 DNA follows: TGTGCCTGTGACCCACTACTGGGGGATAGGACAGCACAACTCTTCTTT. Protein: CACDPLLGDRTAQLFF.

Comment on this clone: The DNA is omitted, as the CDR3 cannot be located on it reliably, and the CDR3 follows TCRdb's listing. The J gene has no call, while the V gene is TRGV9. The CDR3 is made up of 26 amino acids, end residues included. Germline CDR1 GITISATS, CDR2 ISYDGTV (reference sequence). CDR3 loop: CACDTTGGYDSWDTRQMFFGTGIKLF.

With respect to this clone: The limits of the CDR3 on the DNA are not certain, so only TCRdb's listed CDR3 is given. TRGV9 is the V gene, and the J gene was not called. The germline V gene encodes CDR1 GITISATS and CDR2 ISYDGTV (reference sequence). The CDR3 numbers 28 amino acids, ends counted. This CDR3 is CAFSRPMGGYAFRVYTRQMFFGTGIKLF.

Of note for this clone: It is unclear where the CDR3 begins or ends on the DNA, so no DNA is shown, and the CDR3 is as TCRdb lists it. The CDR3 loop reads CACDILGDTSWDTRQMFFGTGIKLF. The V gene is TRGV9; the J gene was not called. Per the germline V gene, CDR1 is GITISATS and CDR2 is ISYDGTV (reference sequence). Inclusive of both ends, the CDR3 amounts to 25 amino acids.

This clone was seen only once. The DNA is left out, because the CDR3 cannot be placed on it with certainty; the CDR3 is given as TCRdb lists it. The V gene call reads TRGV9; no J gene was called. The V gene's germline CDR1 is GITISATS and CDR2 ISYDGTV (reference sequence). A total of 28 residues make up the CDR3, ends included. CDR3 sequence: CAFSPFHPLIIRSWDTRQMFFGTGIKLF.

Remarks on this clone: The DNA is omitted, as the CDR3 cannot be located on it reliably, and the CDR3 follows TCRdb's listing. The identical CDR3 is also encoded by other nucleotide sequences in the sample. The J gene was not called, though the V gene is TRGV9. 26 amino acids form the CDR3, both terminal residues included. Germline values: CDR1 GITISATS, CDR2 ISYDGTV (reference sequence). CDR3: CACDTVLGDKPWDTRQMFFGTGIKLF.

In regard to this clone: No DNA is shown, since the ends of the CDR3 on it are uncertain; the CDR3 is the one TCRdb lists. This sample includes further DNA sequences coding for the same CDR3. The V gene call is TRGV9, and the J gene call is absent. Ends included, the CDR3 has 26 residues. Germline assignment: CDR1 GITISATS and CDR2 ISYDGTV (reference sequence). CDR3 in amino acids: CACDTVGDTSSWDTRQMFFGTGIKLF.

Comment on this clone: The limits of the CDR3 on the DNA are not certain, so only TCRdb's listed CDR3 is given. Here the CDR3 reads CACDTVGGDTSWDTRQMFFGTGIKLF. The V gene is TRGV9, but the J gene lacks a call. Per the germline V gene, CDR1 is GITISATS and CDR2 is ISYDGTV (reference sequence). A total of 26 residues make up the CDR3, ends included.